This T cell receptor (beta chain) was captured in a study of early stage breast cancer tumors (dated by TCRdb to the late 2010s). Background for the entire study: Of the approximately 15 invasive breast tumors, 12 to 13 were found to be estrogen receptor-positive, progesterone receptor-positive and HER2-negative. Eight of the 12 ER+/PR+/HER2- tumors were invasive ductal carcinomas, while the other four were invasive lobular carcinomas. On average, each sample got 7.5 to 10-fold read coverage. Across all samples, a few million templates representing 1 million or so unique clonotypes were detected. Broad study findings and their caveats: Compared with adjacent normal breast tissue, tumors had higher clonality and 2.5 to 3-fold greater T cell density. Because the cohort was small, a breakdown by tumor subtype could not be done. Repertoires from blood and normal breast were more alike than repertoires from blood and tumor, and in about 90% of the 16 patients, comparing each tissue with blood separated tumor from normal. Enriched TCRB sequences shared across patients were found to be mostly commonly generated sequences that were unlikely to play an important role in the tumor microenvironment. Sequencing bulk genomic DNA from unsorted cells could not capture chain pairing or functional markers like CD4, CD8 and FOXP3.

The study profiled bulk TCR beta-chain repertoires in matched peripheral blood, tumor and adjacent normal breast tissue taken from about 15 patients with early-stage breast cancer. Before surgery, whole blood (about 5-10 mL) was collected into EDTA tubes and processed within 2 hours. Peripheral blood mononuclear cells were isolated by Ficoll-Paque centrifugation in SepMate-50 tubes. PBMCs were cryopreserved in roughly 90% FBS with about 10% DMSO in aliquots of about 1.8 to 4 million cells and stored in liquid nitrogen. Genomic DNA was extracted with the Qiagen AllPrep DNA/RNA Mini kit. Each sample was amplified as two independent genomic DNA replicates: approximately 0.5 ug for blood and roughly 1.5 ug for tumor or normal breast. TCRB sequencing of genomic DNA was carried out with the ImmunoSeq Intro kit according to the manufacturer's instructions. Multiplex PCR was run for roughly 31 cycles using proprietary primers and spike-in control sequences for absolute quantification. Single-end 150-bp reads were used to sequence an 87-bp fragment covering the CDR3 and the flanking V and J genes. Seven samples, with two replicates for each sample, were multiplexed per lane of an Illumina MiSeq using version 3.0 chemistry. Per the source publication's procedure: The vendor's proprietary pipeline handled the raw data processing, merging both replicates into a single result for each sample. Productive rearrangements sharing the V-gene family, CDR3 amino acid sequence and J-gene segment were defined as clonotypes. Clonality was computed as 1 minus the normalized Shannon entropy (Pielou evenness) of TCRB abundances. T cell density was estimated as total templates divided by the number of input cells, with the number of input cells inferred from the DNA input amount. Total repertoire diversity and clonality were estimated with Recon using default parameters. Tumor-enriched clonotypes were defined as having over 0.1% abundance in tumor and at least 32-fold higher abundance than in normal breast. Not all clones reach the TCRdb copy of this immuneACCESS table, which keeps in-frame sequences only. Checked studies attribute under half of the gap to unresolved V genes and leave the rest unexplained. V and J calls and clone size are as listed in that table; D and trimming were resolved from the DNA. The sample contains almost 55,000 clones, about 93% of them found a single time. More than 4% of the sample is held by the ten biggest clonotypes.

Remarks on this clone: Its antigen remains undetermined. Per-nucleotide qualities are absent, and no much larger clonotype sits a single base away.

The sequenced sample was blood. The TCR was taken from a person aged 65-85 years with breast cancer.

The base sequence is TGTGCCAGCAGTGAAGGACCAGGTCCTAACTATGGCTACACCTTC. This yields the protein CASSEGPGPNYGYTF. The V and J genes are TRBV6-1 and TRBJ1-2, with the D segment identity uncertain. Between the V and J ends, shortened by 1 base and 0 bases respectively, the junction contains 9 bases. The germline V gene yields MNHNS for CDR1 and SASEGT for CDR2. The CDR3 has 15 amino acids, counting the end cysteine and phenylalanine. The entry retains the CDR3 DNA only, 45 bases that are in frame from base 1.